One sample yielded the 9 T cell receptor beta chains listed below, sequenced in a study of vaccination effects on CD4 cells after COVID-19. Upon completion of 10 to 11 days in culture, CD4+ T cells were isolated. All participants had two doses of either the BNT162b2 or mRNA-1273 vaccine. The method was immunoSEQ multiplex PCR; TCRdb's version includes in-frame clones alone and lacks a portion of them. The repertoire holds 30,000 to 35,000 clones, with just under 75% as singletons. Their antigen targets remain unknown. The sample here was CD4+ T cells from PBMCs cultured without peptide, taken after COVID-19 vaccination. The receptors originated from a human donor who received a COVID-19 vaccine.

CDR3 loop: CASSRPGQGYEQYF. The CDR3 DNA reads TGTGCCAGCAGCCGCCCAGGACAGGGTTACGAGCAGTACTTC. J is TRBJ2-7 and V is TRBV11-2, with TRBD1 identical over 8 bases. V lost 5 bases, J lost 4 bases, and 7 bases stayed unmatched. Per the germline V gene, CDR1 is SGHAT and CDR2 is FQNNGV. This CDR3 has 14 amino acids. Complete variable domain (other parts from reference TRBV11-2 and TRBJ2-7): EAGVAQSPRYKIIEKRQSVAFWCNPISGHATLYWYQQILGQGPKLLIQFQNNGVVDDSQLPKDRFSAERLKGVDSTLKIQPAKLEDSAVYLCASSRPGQGYEQYFGPGTRLTVT.

The chain employs TRBV6-5 and TRBJ2-7, with D maybe TRBD1 (5 bases). Trimming stripped 2 bases from V and 2 bases from J, with 13 bases between. Germline V gives CDR1 MNHEY, CDR2 SVGAGI. The CDR3 is 15 amino acids. The CDR3 spells CASSYTRTPPYEQYF. The CDR3 DNA sequence: TGTGCCAGCAGTTACACCCGGACACCACCCTACGAGCAGTACTTC.

The chain recombines TRBV30 with TRBJ2-7; the match to TRBD1 covers 9 bases. This CDR3 contains 15 residues. Germline trimming cut 0 bases from V and 3 bases from J; bases unmatched to any gene: 6. The germline V gene encodes CDR1 GTSNPN and CDR2 SVGIG (reference sequence). This chain's CDR3 is CAWSVQQGAVYEQYF. In DNA form, the CDR3 reads TGTGCCTGGAGTGTACAACAGGGGGCTGTCTACGAGCAGTACTTC.

This chain connects TRBV10-3 to TRBJ2-7; 7 bases map to TRBD2. Trimming removed 2 bases from V and 2 bases from J; junction bases left unmatched: 9. Germline assignment: CDR1 ENHRY and CDR2 SYGVKD. This CDR3 is 16 amino acids long. DNA of the CDR3: TGTGCCATCAGTGAGGAGGGAGCGGGAAGGACCTACGAGCAGTACTTC. It translates to CAISEEGAGRTYEQYF.

The V call is TRBV28, the J call TRBJ1-5; D not certain. Trimming shortened V by 5 bases and J by 0 bases, and 8 bases separated the two germline ends. From germline, CDR1 is MDHEN and CDR2 SYDVKM. The CDR3 is made up of 14 amino acids. CDR3 region: CASSRAPSNQPQHF. In nucleotides, the CDR3 is TGTGCCAGCAGTCGGGCTCCTAGCAATCAGCCCCAGCATTTT.

V is TRBV12-3 or TRBV12-4 and J is TRBJ1-2, with 7 nucleotides matching TRBD1. The CDR3 has 13 residues. J lost 9 bases, V lost 10 bases, and 14 bases had no gene match. The CDR3 DNA sequence: TGTGCCACGTCGAAACAGGGGTATCGTCGCTACACCTTC. Translation: CATSKQGYRRYTF.

This clone was picked up a small number of times. The J gene is TRBJ2-1, the V gene TRBV6-5; TRBD2 agrees at 12 bases. Per the germline V gene, CDR1 is MNHEY and CDR2 is SVGAGI. The CDR3 has 16 residues. The ends lost 2 bases at V and 5 bases at J; junction bases unmatched: 4. In nucleotides, the CDR3 is TGTGCCAGCAGTTACCCTCGGACTAGCGGGGACAATGAGCAGTTCTTC. This translates into CASSYPRTSGDNEQFF.

This chain connects TRBV6-5 to TRBJ2-1, with D possibly TRBD2 on 5 matching bases. The CDR3 spans 16 residues. The germline V and J ends were trimmed by 0 bases and 2 bases, with 11 bases remaining between them. The germline V gene encodes CDR1 MNHEY and CDR2 SVGAGI. The CDR3 reads CASSYSIPGTYNEQFF. The CDR3 bases are TGTGCCAGCAGTTACTCGATTCCGGGGACCTACAATGAGCAGTTCTTC.

The chain couples TRBV29-1 to TRBJ2-5, with TRBD2 matching 8 bases. CDR3 length: 12 amino acids. The V gene's germline CDR1 is SQVTM and CDR2 ANQGSEA. The J segment lost 4 bases and the V segment lost 4 bases, leaving 2 bases of the junction unmatched. In DNA form, the CDR3 reads TGCAGCGTTGGGACTAGCCGAGAGACCCAGTACTTC. Its protein is CSVGTSRETQYF.